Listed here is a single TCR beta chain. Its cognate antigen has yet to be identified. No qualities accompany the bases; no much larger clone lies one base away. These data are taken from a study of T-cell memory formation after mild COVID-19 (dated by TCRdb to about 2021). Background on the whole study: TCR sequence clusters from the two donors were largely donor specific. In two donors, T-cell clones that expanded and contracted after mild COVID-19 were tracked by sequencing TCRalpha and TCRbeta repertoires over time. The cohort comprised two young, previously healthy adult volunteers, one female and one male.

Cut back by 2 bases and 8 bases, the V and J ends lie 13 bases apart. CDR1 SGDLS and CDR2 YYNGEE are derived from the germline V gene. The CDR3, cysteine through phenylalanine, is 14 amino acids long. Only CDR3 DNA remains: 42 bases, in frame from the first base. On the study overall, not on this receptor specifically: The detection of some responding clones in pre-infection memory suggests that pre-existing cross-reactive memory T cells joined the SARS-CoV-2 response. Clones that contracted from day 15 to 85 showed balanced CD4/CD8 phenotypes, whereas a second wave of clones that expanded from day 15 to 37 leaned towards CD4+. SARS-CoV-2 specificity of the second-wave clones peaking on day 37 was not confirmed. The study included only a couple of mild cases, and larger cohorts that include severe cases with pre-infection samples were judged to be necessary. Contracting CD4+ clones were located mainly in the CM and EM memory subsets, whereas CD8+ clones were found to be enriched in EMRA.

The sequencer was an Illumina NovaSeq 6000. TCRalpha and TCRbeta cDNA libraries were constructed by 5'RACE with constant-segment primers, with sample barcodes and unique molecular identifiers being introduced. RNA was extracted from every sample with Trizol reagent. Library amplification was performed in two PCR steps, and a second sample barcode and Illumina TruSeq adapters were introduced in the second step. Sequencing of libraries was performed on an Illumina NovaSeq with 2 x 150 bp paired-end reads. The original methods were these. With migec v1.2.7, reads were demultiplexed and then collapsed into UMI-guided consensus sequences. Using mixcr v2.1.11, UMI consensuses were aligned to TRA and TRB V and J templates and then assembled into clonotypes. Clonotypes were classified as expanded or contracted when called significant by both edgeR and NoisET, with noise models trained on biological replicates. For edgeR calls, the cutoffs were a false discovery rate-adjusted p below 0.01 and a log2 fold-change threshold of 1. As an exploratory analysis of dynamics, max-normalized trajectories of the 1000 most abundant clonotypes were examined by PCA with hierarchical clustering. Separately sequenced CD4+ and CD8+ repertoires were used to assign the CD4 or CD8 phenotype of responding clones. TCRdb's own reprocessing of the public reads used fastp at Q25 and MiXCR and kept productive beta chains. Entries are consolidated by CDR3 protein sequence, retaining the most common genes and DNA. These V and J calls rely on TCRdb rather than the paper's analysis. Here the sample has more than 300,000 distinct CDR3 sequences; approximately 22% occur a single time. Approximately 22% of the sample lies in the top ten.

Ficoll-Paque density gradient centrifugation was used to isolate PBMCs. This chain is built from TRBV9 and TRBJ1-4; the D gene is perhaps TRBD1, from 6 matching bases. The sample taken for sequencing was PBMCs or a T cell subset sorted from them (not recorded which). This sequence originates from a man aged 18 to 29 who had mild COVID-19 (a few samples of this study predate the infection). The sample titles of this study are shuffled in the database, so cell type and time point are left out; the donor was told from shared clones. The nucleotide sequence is TGTGCCAGCAGCGTGGGCAGGGGTGGCGAAAAACTGTTTTTT. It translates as CASSVGRGGEKLFF.